This T cell receptor (beta chain) was retrieved from a study of blood T cell repertoires in COVID-19 (dated by TCRdb to 2020 to 2022). Regarding the complete study: The collaborator samples originated in the United States, Italy and Spain and spanned the acute and convalescent phases of COVID-19. Deeply sampled blood TCRbeta repertoires from subjects exposed to, actively infected with, or recovered from COVID-19 were included in the dataset. The repertoires were made available in a free public database intended to serve as a resource for research on the immune response to SARS-CoV-2. The sample metadata nearly always contained a de-identified subject ID, COVID-19 status, age in years and sex. The material from the prospective study consisted of cDNA or gDNA derived from T cells, B-cell-depleted T cells, or PBMCs. The samples were drawn from two sources: the first 160 participants of the ongoing ImmuneRACE study, and 1,200 or so subjects contributed by 6 global collaborators. HLA class I and class II types, where available, came from metadata supplied by the sample provider rather than from assay-based typing. General study outcomes and caveats: Clinical and demographic metadata were provided uncurated, with the amount varying by source and participant.

Notes on this clone: Its antigen specificity is not known. No base quality values were provided; no much bigger clone lies one nucleotide off.

Collaborating institutions collected whole blood in K2EDTA tubes following their own protocols. For TCRbeta analysis, collaborator samples were shipped as frozen whole blood, as isolated PBMCs, or as DNA extracted from either sample type. The immunoSEQ Assay, a bias-controlled multiplex PCR, was used to amplify TCRbeta CDR3 regions from genomic DNA. Per the authors' processing: The number of nucleated cells in each sample was estimated by amplification of reference gene primers within the assay. To quantify the absolute abundance of each unique TCRbeta CDR3 rearrangement, sequence reads were collapsed and filtered. For each sample, productive Simpson clonality was calculated as the square root of Simpson's diversity index over productive rearrangements. Entries here come from immuneACCESS through TCRdb and include only in-frame sequences with V and J called. Some clones fail to appear in such tables; in the studies checked, an unresolved V gene covers under half of the shortfall, and the cause of the remainder is unknown. The DNA was the basis for D and trimming; V, J and clone size are from that table. The sample yields about 140,000 clones; around 73% were counted once. Of the sample, roughly 9% is held by the ten largest clones.

V is pruned by 1 base and J by 2 bases, leaving 4 bases of the junction without a gene match. The CDR3 starts with the cysteine, ends with the phenylalanine, and has 16 residues. Solely the CDR3 DNA is kept, with 48 bases framed from the first base. According to the germline V gene, CDR1 reads SGHDT and CDR2 reads YYEEEE. This clonotype was sampled from a woman aged 45 to 65 with active or convalescent COVID-19. This receptor chain uses TRBV5-6 and TRBJ2-4, and 9 bases in between align with TRBD1. The sample comprised peripheral blood. The CDR3: CASSLMTGGTKNIQYF. In nucleotide form, the sequence is TGTGCCAGCAGCTTGATGACAGGGGGGACCAAAAACATTCAGTACTTC.